A single sample gave rise to the 9 T cell receptor beta chains below, sequenced in a study of T cells in Graves' hyperthyroidism and ophthalmopathy. There were TCR beta CDR3 regions amplified from RNA transcripts. HTBI primers were the set used in a first-round RT-PCR of the TCR CDR3. TCRdb called the multiplex PCR reads again in MiXCR, with one record for every CDR3 protein. The table has around 430,000 distinct CDR3 sequences, just under 15% seen once; the top ten hold about 30%. The sample comprised blood. Receptor source: a woman aged 25 to 45 with Graves' hyperthyroidism.

This clonotype has ten or more counts. The V call is TRBV2, the J call TRBJ2-3; no firm D call. This CDR3 has 12 amino acids. CDR1 and CDR2 (germline): SNHLY, FYNNEI. V lost 8 bases and J lost 5, with 11 bases in between. The DNA for the CDR3 is TGTGCCAGCTTGTTCCTGGAAGATACGCAGTATTTT. Translating it yields CASLFLEDTQYF.

The chain is built from TRBV5-1 and TRBJ2-1; 11 nucleotides line up with TRBD2. The CDR3 has 14 amino acids. Trimming at V came to 5 bases and at J to 5 bases, leaving 3 bases not matched to a gene. CDR1 SGHRS and CDR2 YFSETQ come from the germline V gene. CDR3 amino acids: CASRGTSGNNEQFF. The CDR3 DNA reads as TGCGCCAGCAGAGGGACTAGCGGCAACAATGAGCAGTTCTTC.

J is TRBJ2-5 and V is TRBV18, with 8 nucleotides matching TRBD2. V trimming: 4 bases; J trimming: 3 bases; junction bases outside the gene matches: 4. This CDR3 spans 14 amino acids. Germline V gene lookup returns CDR1 KGHSH and CDR2 LQKENI. CDR3 sequence reads: CASSQSTSEETQYF. The CDR3 nucleotides are TGTGCCAGCTCACAATCGACTAGCGAAGAGACCCAGTACTTC.

This clonotype was seen at least ten times. The V gene is TRBV30, the J gene TRBJ2-7; D unclear. Per the germline V gene, CDR1 is GTSNPN and CDR2 is SVGIG (reference sequence). The CDR3 spans 14 residues. V lost 2 bases, J lost 4 bases, and 15 bases lay in between. The CDR3 region is CAWSHAAKRYEQYF. CDR3 coding DNA: TGTGCCTGGAGTCACGCAGCTAAGCGTTACGAGCAGTACTTC.

This clonotype was counted ten times or more. This sequence joins TRBV12-3 or TRBV12-4 and TRBJ2-1; a weak D match, TRBD2 (5 bases). This CDR3 is 13 amino acids long. Trimming stripped 7 bases from V and 7 bases from J, with 14 bases between. CDR3 protein: CASTKSGGNEQFF. CDR3 in DNA: TGTGCCAGCACCAAGTCTGGAGGTAATGAGCAGTTCTTC.

This clonotype has only a few counts. This chain links TRBV6-1 with TRBJ2-5; no clear D. Germline lookup yields CDR1 MNHNS and CDR2 SASEGT. Trimming took 5 bases from V and 4 from J, leaving 14 bases between them. CDR3 length: 14 amino acids. This CDR3 reads CASSPFIYAETQYF. The CDR3 bases are TGTGCCAGCAGTCCGTTTATCTACGCAGAGACCCAGTACTTC.

In this sample, this clonotype turned up many times. This chain joins TRBV18 and TRBJ1-1, with no clear D. Germline CDR1 KGHSH, CDR2 LQKENI. The CDR3 consists of 13 residues. Trimming took 3 bases from V and 3 from J, leaving 8 bases between them. In DNA, the CDR3 is TGTGCCAGCTCACCTGGACGAGACACTGAAGCTTTCTTT. It encodes CASSPGRDTEAFF.

Worth noting for this clonotype: At one end, the junction sequence differs from germline, possibly due to a read error. The J gene is TRBJ2-7, the V gene TRBV5-6, with D unresolved. Germline V gene sequence: CDR1 SGHDT, CDR2 YYEEEE. There are 13 residues in the CDR3. The chain's CDR3 is CASSFPGSYKQYF. In nucleotides, the CDR3 is TGTGCCAGCAGCTTTCCAGGCTCCTACAAGCAGTACTTC.

The chain recombines TRBV7-8 with TRBJ2-3, with D perhaps given as TRBD1 or TRBD2 (7 bases each). CDR3 length: 15 residues. The V end was cut by 5 bases, the J end by 1 base, with 13 bases between. Per germline, CDR1 SGHVS and CDR2 FQNEAQ. CDR3 sequence: CASSLRGGGTDTQYF. CDR3 DNA: TGTGCCAGCAGCCTCAGGGGGGGAGGCACAGATACGCAGTATTTT.